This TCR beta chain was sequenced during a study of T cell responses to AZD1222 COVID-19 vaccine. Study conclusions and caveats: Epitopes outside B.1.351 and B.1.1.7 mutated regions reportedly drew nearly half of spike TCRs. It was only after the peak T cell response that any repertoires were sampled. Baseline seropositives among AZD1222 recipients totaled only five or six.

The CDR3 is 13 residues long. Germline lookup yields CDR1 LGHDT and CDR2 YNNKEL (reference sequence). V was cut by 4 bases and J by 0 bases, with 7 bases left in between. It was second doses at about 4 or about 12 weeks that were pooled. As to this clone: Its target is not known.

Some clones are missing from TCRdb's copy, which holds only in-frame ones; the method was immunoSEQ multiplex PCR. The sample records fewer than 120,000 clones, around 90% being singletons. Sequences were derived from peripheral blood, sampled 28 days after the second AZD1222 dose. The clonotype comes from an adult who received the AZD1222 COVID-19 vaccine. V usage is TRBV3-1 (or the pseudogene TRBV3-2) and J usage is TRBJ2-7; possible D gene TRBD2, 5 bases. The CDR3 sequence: CASSLGLSYEQYF. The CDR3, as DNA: TGTGCCAGCAGCCTAGGACTCTCCTACGAGCAGTACTTC.